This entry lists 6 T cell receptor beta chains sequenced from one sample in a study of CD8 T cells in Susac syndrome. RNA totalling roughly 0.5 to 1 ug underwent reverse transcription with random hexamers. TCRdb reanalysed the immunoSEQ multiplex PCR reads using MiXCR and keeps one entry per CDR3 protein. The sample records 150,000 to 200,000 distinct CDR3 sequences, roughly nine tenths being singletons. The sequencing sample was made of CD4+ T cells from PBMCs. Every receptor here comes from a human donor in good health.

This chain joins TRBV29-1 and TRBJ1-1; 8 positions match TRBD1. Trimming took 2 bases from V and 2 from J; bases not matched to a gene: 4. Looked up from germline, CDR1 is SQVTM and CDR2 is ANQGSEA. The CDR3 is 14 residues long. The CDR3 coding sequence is TGCAGCGTTGAATCCGGACAGGGTAACACTGAAGCTTTCTTT. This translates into CSVESGQGNTEAFF.

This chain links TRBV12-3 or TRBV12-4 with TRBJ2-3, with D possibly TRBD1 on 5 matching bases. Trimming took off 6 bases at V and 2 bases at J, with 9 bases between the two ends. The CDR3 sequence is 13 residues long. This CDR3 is CASRPTATDTQYF. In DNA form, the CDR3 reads TGTGCCAGCAGACCGACAGCCACAGATACGCAGTATTTT.

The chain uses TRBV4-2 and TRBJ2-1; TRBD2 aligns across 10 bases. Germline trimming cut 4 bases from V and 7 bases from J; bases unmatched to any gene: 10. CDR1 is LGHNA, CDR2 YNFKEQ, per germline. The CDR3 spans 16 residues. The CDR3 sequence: CASSREGLAGENEQFF. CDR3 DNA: TGTGCCAGCAGCCGAGAGGGGCTAGCGGGAGAGAATGAGCAGTTCTTC.

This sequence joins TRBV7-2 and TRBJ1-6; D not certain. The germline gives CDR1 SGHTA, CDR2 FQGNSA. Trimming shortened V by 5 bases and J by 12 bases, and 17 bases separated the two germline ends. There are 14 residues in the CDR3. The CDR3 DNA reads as TGTGCCAGCAGCAAAGAAGTCGGGAGGGTACCCCTCCACTTT. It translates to CASSKEVGRVPLHF.

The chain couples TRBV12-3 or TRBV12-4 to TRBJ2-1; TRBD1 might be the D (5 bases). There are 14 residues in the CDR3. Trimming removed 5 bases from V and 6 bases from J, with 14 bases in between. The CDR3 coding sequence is TGTGCCAGCAGTCCCTGGGGCGTAAGCAATGAGCAGTTCTTC. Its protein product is CASSPWGVSNEQFF.

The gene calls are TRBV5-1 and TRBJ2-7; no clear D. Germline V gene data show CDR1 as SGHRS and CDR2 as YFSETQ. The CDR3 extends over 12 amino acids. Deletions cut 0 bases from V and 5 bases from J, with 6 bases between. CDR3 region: CASSLERDEQYF. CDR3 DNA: TGCGCCAGCAGCTTGGAACGAGACGAGCAGTACTTC.